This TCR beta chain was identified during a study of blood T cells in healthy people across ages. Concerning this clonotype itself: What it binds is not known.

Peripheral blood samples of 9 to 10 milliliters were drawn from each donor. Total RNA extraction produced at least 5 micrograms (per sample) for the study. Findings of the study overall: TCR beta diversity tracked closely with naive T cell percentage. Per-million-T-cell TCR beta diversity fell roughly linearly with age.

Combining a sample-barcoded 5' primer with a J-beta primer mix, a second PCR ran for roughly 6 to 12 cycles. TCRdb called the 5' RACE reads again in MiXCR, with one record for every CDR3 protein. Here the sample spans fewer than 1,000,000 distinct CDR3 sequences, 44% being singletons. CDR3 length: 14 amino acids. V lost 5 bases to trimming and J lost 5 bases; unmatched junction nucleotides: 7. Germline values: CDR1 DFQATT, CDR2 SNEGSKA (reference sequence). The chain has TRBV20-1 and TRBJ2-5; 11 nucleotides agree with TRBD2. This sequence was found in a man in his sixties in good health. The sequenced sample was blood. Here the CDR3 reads CSALSGGARETQYF. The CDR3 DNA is TGCAGTGCTCTTAGCGGGGGGGCCCGGGAGACCCAGTACTTC.